The clone carrying this TCR beta chain was recorded at least ten times. Germline V gives CDR1 SNHLY, CDR2 FYNNEI. The V segment lost 6 bases and the J segment 1 base; nucleotides outside the gene matches: 4. This CDR3 has 15 residues. The data stem from a study of T cells in Graves' hyperthyroidism and ophthalmopathy. RNA transcripts yielded amplified TCR beta CDR3 regions. HTBI primers drove first-round RT-PCR of the TCR CDR3. From the multiplex PCR reads, TCRdb called clonotypes with MiXCR, one entry per CDR3 protein. This sample has hundreds of thousands of distinct CDR3 sequences; roughly 14% occur once, and the top ten carry about 3.9%.

The J gene is TRBJ1-5, the V gene TRBV2; TRBD1 matches 9 bases. This clonotype was sampled from a woman in her thirties or forties with Graves' ophthalmopathy. The sample taken for sequencing was blood. The CDR3 DNA sequence: TGTGCCAGCAGGGAGACAGGGGGGAGCAATCAGCCCCAGCATTTT. Protein product: CASRETGGSNQPQHF. The entire variable domain, with the rest obtained from reference TRBV2 and TRBJ1-5, is as follows: EPEVTQTPSHQVTQMGQEVILRCVPISNHLYFYWYRQILGQKVEFLVSFYNNEISEKSEIFDDQFSVERPDGSNFTLKIRSTKLEDSAMYFCASRETGGSNQPQHFGDGTRLSIL.